The clone carrying this TCR beta chain has ten or more counts. Its antigen is undetermined. This sample is drawn from a study of T cell repertoires in cytomegalovirus infection. On the study more broadly: Public TCR beta signature analysis indicated the presence of both CMV infection and matching HLA type.

Whole-study findings and limits: The study identified carriers of CMV plus the relevant HLA from cumulative public TCR beta family frequency. The response measured ex vivo was dominated by TCR beta clonotypes (HLA-C-restricted and CMV-specific).

This CDR3 comprises 16 residues. Losses at the gene ends were 6 bases for V and 0 bases for J; bases not matched to a gene: 8. CDR1 LNHDA and CDR2 SQIVND come from the germline V gene (reference sequence). Each CDR3 protein gets one entry after TCRdb re-called the reads with MiXCR. The table shows about 250,000 distinct CDR3 sequences, with approximately 17% occurring only once. This rearrangement joins TRBV19 to TRBJ1-1; 9 bases map to TRBD1. Sequencing was performed on CD8+ T cells from PBMCs. The receptor was isolated from a human donor in good health (CMV status not recorded). Some clones in this sample may be carry-over from other donors' samples. The CDR3 loop is CASRRDRESMNTEAFF. The CDR3 DNA follows: TGTGCCAGTAGAAGGGACAGGGAAAGTATGAACACTGAAGCTTTCTTT.